This T cell receptor beta chain was recovered during a study of neoadjuvant anti-PD-1 for oral cavity cancer. The time point: after neoadjuvant nivolumab, at surgical resection. Patients were newly diagnosed with stage II-IVA oral cavity squamous cell carcinoma without prior systemic or radiation treatment. Blood cells were analyzed directly, without culture or expansion. Study-wide findings and caveats: Non-responders to neoadjuvant nivolumab had significantly more clonal PBMC T cells than responders. Only three patients per response group were TCR-analyzed; validation needed.

V was pared by 5 bases and J by 4 bases, with 8 bases between. The CDR3 spans 11 residues. Germline V gene data show CDR1 as DFQATT and CDR2 as SNEGSKA (reference sequence). This clone turned up a few times. The target antigen is unknown. TCRdb's table, derived via immunoSEQ multiplex PCR, lists solely in-frame clones and lacks some. Of some 14,000 clones in the sample, over 70% were seen once. V is TRBV20-1 and J is TRBJ1-1; no clear D gene. The origin of this receptor is a person between 35 and 79 years old with oral cavity squamous cell carcinoma. Sequenced here: PBMCs, sampled after nivolumab (anti-PD-1) treatment. CDR3 residues: CSAGEGTEAFF. As DNA, the CDR3 is TGCAGTGCTGGGGAGGGCACTGAAGCTTTCTTT.